This record covers a single T cell receptor beta chain. Its antigen is not known. This entry belongs to a study of blood T cells in healthy people across ages. General study results and limits: Any changes in expanded clonotypes were possibly confounded, as donor CMV status remained unknown. Older age coincided with a roughly linear decline in TCR beta diversity per million T cells.

With a J-beta primer mix and a sample-barcoded 5' primer, a second PCR ran about 7 to 12 cycles. Each cDNA molecule received a tag from a template-switch adaptor that had 12 random nucleotides. One entry per CDR3 protein results from TCRdb running MiXCR on the 5' RACE reads. Counted here are approximately 1,000,000 distinct CDR3 sequences, around 45% occurring once; the ten biggest clones make up approximately 17%. CDR1 MNHNS and CDR2 SASEGT come from the germline V gene. CDR3 length: 14 residues. Sequencing used blood. This rearrangement joins TRBV6-1 to TRBJ2-5; D is undetermined. The assigned J gene may be wrong: the sequence end matches TRBJ2-7 better. The source is a woman aged 55 to 70 in good health. CDR3 region: CASRVWGTSYEQYF. The CDR3 region has the DNA TGTGCCAGCCGGGTTTGGGGAACCTCCTACGAGCAGTACTTC.